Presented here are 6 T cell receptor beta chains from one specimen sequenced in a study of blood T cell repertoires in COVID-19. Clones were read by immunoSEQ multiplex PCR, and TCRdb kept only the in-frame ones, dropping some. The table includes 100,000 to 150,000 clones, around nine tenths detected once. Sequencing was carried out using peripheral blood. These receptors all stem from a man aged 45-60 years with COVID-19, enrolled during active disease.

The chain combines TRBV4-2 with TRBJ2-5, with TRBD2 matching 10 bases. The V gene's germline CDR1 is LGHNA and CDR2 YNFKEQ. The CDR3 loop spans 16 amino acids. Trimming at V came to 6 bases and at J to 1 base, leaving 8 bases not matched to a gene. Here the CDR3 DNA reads TGTGCCAGCAGTCCCGAGGAGCGGGAGGGCCAAGAGACCCAGTACTTC. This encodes CASSPEEREGQETQYF.

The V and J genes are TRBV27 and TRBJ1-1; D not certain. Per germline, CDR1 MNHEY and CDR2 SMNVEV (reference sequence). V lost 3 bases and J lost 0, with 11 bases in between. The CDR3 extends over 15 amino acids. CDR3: CASSFSGGMNTEAFF. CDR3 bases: TGTGCCAGCAGTTTTAGCGGAGGCATGAACACTGAAGCTTTCTTT.

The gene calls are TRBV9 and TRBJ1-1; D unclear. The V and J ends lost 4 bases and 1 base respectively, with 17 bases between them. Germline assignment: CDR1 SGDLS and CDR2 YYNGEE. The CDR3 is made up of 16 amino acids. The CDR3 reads CASSTTPHGENTEAFF. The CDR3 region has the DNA TGTGCCAGCAGCACTACCCCGCACGGGGAGAACACTGAAGCTTTCTTT.

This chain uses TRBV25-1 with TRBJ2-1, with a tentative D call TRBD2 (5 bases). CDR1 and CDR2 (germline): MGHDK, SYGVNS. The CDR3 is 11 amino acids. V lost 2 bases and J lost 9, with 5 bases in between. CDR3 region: CASSEEGEQFF. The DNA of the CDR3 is TGTGCCAGCAGTGAAGAGGGTGAGCAGTTCTTC.

The CDR3 DNA is TGTGCCAGCAGCTTAATGCGGGAGGGCAGGATGGACGAGCAGTACGTC. Translating it yields CASSLMREGRMDEQYV. The genes are TRBV11-2 and TRBJ2-7, with 9 bases identical to TRBD2. CDR3 size: 16 residues. Trimming cost V 2 bases and J 5 bases; bases outside gene matches: 10. CDR1 is SGHAT and CDR2 is FQNNGV in the germline V gene.

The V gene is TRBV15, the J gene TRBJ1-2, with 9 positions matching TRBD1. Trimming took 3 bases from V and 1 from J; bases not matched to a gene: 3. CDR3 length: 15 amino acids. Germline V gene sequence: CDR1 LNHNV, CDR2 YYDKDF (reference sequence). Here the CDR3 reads CATSSRQGDNYGYTF. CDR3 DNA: TGTGCCACCAGCAGTAGACAGGGGGATAACTATGGCTACACCTTC.